The 15 T cell receptor beta chains given below trace back to one sample, sequenced in a study of cytomegalovirus exposure and HLA in healthy donors. The repertoire was sequenced with immunoSEQ multiplex PCR; TCRdb's copy has only in-frame clones and lacks some. Found here are some 56,000 clones, around 93% of them singletons; the top ten hold roughly 1.7%. Specimen: PBMCs. The receptors were gathered from a woman aged 18-29 years in good health and CMV-seropositive.

The chain has TRBV27 and TRBJ1-6; 11 nucleotides line up with TRBD1. CDR3 length: 16 amino acids. Germline V CDR1 and CDR2: MNHEY, SMNVEV (reference sequence). The ends lost 6 bases at V and 7 bases at J; junction bases unmatched: 8. DNA for the CDR3: TGTGCCAGCAGCCGGACAGGGGGCGCAACGAATTCACCCCTCCACTTT. It specifies CASSRTGGATNSPLHF.

J is TRBJ2-7 and V is TRBV7-2, with D possibly being TRBD1 (6 bases). CDR1 SGHTA and CDR2 FQGNSA come from the germline V gene. The CDR3 has 14 residues. V was clipped by 1 base and J by 2 bases, with 9 bases between them. The CDR3 nucleotides read TGTGCCAGCAGCTTAGAGAAGGGGGCCTACGAGCAGTACTTC. Protein: CASSLEKGAYEQYF.

The chain couples TRBV11-2 to TRBJ2-7; TRBD2 agrees at 8 bases. With V trimmed by 0 bases and J by 5 bases, 3 bases remained unmatched. In germline, CDR1 is SGHAT, CDR2 FQNNGV. This CDR3 region has 14 residues. The CDR3 reads CASSLDNSGDEQYF. CDR3 DNA: TGTGCCAGCAGCTTAGATAATAGCGGGGACGAGCAGTACTTC.

The chain carries TRBV21-1 and TRBJ2-7; TRBD1 is the table's D call, not checked against the DNA. TRBV21-1 is a listed pseudogene. CDR3 length: 18 residues. The CDR3 spells CASSKDRCRDRDSYEQYF. In DNA, the CDR3 is TGTGCCAGCAGCAAAGACAGATGCCGGGACAGGGACTCCTACGAGCAGTACTTC.

This chain joins TRBV6-5 and TRBJ1-2; 7 bases align to TRBD1. Germline-derived CDR1 and CDR2 are MNHEY and SVGAGI. The ends lost 5 bases at V and 8 bases at J; junction bases unmatched: 5. There are 12 residues in the CDR3. As DNA, the CDR3 is TGTGCCAGCAGTGCAGGGGGAAACGGCTACACCTTC. It codes for CASSAGGNGYTF.

The chain couples TRBV11-2 to TRBJ2-5; 7 positions agree with TRBD2. V shed 1 base and J 5 bases; nucleotides not matched to a gene: 7. Looked up from germline, CDR1 is SGHAT and CDR2 is FQNNGV. This CDR3 has 15 amino acids. The CDR3 is CASSLGLAVVETQYF. The CDR3 DNA is TGTGCCAGCAGCTTAGGACTAGCTGTAGTCGAGACCCAGTACTTC.

J is TRBJ2-7 and V is TRBV20-1; no firm D call. Germline CDR1 reads DFQATT; CDR2 reads SNEGSKA (reference sequence). V was cut by 3 bases and J by 3 bases, with 6 bases left in between. This CDR3 comprises 11 residues. CDR3: CSASYGYEQYF. The CDR3 nucleotides are TGCAGTGCTAGTTACGGCTACGAGCAGTACTTC.

The V gene is TRBV4-1, the J gene TRBJ1-1; D not resolved. V was clipped by 0 bases and J by 9 bases, with 17 bases between them. Per the germline V gene, CDR1 is MGHRA and CDR2 is YSYEKL. This CDR3 contains 15 residues. This chain's CDR3 is CASSQDQRLNTQAFF. The CDR3 bases are TGCGCCAGCAGCCAAGATCAGCGTTTGAACACCCAAGCTTTCTTT.

The genes are TRBV15 and TRBJ1-4; D is uncertain. Trimming left V 8 bases short and J 7 bases short, with 14 bases between. CDR3 length equals 13 residues. Per the germline V gene, CDR1 is LNHNV and CDR2 is YYDKDF (reference sequence). CDR3 sequence reads: CATSGSRGEKLFF. Written as DNA, the CDR3 is TGTGCCACCTCGGGAAGCCGGGGTGAAAAACTGTTTTTT.

The rearrangement links TRBV7-2 to TRBJ2-2, with 9 positions matching TRBD2. The CDR3 covers 18 residues. J gave up 1 base and V 2 bases, and 8 bases lay outside the gene matches. Germline V gene sequence: CDR1 SGHTA, CDR2 FQGNSA. CDR3 DNA sequence: TGTGCCAGCAGCTTAACCCCAAGCGGGGGGAAGAACACCGGGGAGCTGTTTTTT. It specifies CASSLTPSGGKNTGELFF. Full variable domain (rest looked up from reference TRBV7-2 and TRBJ2-2): GAGVSQSPSNKVTEKGKDVELRCDPISGHTALYWYRQSLGQGLEFLIYFQGNSAPDKSGLPSDRFSAERTGGSVSTLTIQRTQQEDSAVYLCASSLTPSGGKNTGELFFGEGSRLTVL.

The V gene is TRBV6-5, the J gene TRBJ2-3; perhaps TRBD1 as D (6 bases). The CDR3 is 13 residues long. Deletions cut 6 bases from V and 2 bases from J, with 9 bases between. Per the germline V gene, CDR1 is MNHEY and CDR2 is SVGAGI. CDR3: CASSRTVTDTQYF. CDR3 bases: TGTGCCAGCAGCCGGACAGTCACAGATACGCAGTATTTT.

V gene TRBV9 combines with J gene TRBJ1-6; D remains unclear. CDR3 size: 13 residues. Looked up from germline, CDR1 is SGDLS and CDR2 is YYNGEE. Between the trimmed V and J ends, which lost 0 bases and 8 bases, there was a span of 6 bases. CDR3 bases: TGTGCCAGCAGCGTAGGGGCAGATTCACCCCTCCACTTT. Protein sequence: CASSVGADSPLHF.

This chain joins TRBV6-1 and TRBJ1-6, with unresolved D. V was clipped by 7 bases and J by 7 bases, with 11 bases between them. The CDR3 totals 13 residues. The germline V gene has CDR1 MNHNS and CDR2 SASEGT. Written as DNA, the CDR3 is TGTGCCAGCATCGAGACTTCAAATTCACCCCTCCACTTT. Its translation: CASIETSNSPLHF.

V and J are TRBV2 and TRBJ2-4, with D perhaps matching TRBD1 (7 bases). CDR3 size: 15 residues. The V gene's germline CDR1 is SNHLY and CDR2 FYNNEI. With 5 bases removed from V and 8 bases from J, the gap between germline ends came to 19 bases. CDR3 in DNA: TGTGCCAGCAGTCCATCCAGGGGGGTGGAGGACATTCAGTACTTC. It specifies CASSPSRGVEDIQYF.

The V gene is TRBV6-6, the J gene TRBJ2-2, with D perhaps TRBD2 (6 bases). The ends were cut back, 7 bases at V and 5 bases at J, with 17 bases in the middle. Looked up from germline, CDR1 is MNHNY and CDR2 is SVGAGI (reference sequence). The CDR3 has 15 residues. The CDR3 DNA is TGTGCCAGCATTAAGAGCAGCGGGCCAACCGGGGAGCTGTTTTTT. This encodes CASIKSSGPTGELFF.